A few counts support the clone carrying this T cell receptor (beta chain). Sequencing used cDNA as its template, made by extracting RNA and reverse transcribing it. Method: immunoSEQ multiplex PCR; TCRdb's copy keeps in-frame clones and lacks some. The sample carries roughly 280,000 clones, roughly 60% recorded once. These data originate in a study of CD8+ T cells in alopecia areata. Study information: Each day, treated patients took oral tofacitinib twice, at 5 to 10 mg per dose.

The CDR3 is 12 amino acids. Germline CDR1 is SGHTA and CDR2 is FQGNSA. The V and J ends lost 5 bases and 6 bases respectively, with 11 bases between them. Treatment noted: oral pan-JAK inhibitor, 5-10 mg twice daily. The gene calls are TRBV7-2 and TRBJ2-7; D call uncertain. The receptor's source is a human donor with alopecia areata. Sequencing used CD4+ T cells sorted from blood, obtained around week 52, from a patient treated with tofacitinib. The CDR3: CASSPPEPEQYF. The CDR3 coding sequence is TGTGCCAGCAGCCCGCCCGAGCCCGAGCAGTACTTC.